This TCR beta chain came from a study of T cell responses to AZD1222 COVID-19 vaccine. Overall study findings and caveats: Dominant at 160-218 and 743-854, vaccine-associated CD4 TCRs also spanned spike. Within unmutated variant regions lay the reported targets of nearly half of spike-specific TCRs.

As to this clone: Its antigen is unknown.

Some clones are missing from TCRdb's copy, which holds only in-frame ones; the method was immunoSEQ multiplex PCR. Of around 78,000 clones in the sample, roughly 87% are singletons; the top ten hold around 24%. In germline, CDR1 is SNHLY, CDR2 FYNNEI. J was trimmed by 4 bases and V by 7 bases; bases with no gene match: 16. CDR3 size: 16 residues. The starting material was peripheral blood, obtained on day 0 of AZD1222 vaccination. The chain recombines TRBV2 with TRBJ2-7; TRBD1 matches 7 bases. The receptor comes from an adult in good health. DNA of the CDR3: TGTGCCAGCACCTTCCCCTGGACAGGCCCTCCATACGAGCAGTACTTC. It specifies CASTFPWTGPPYEQYF.